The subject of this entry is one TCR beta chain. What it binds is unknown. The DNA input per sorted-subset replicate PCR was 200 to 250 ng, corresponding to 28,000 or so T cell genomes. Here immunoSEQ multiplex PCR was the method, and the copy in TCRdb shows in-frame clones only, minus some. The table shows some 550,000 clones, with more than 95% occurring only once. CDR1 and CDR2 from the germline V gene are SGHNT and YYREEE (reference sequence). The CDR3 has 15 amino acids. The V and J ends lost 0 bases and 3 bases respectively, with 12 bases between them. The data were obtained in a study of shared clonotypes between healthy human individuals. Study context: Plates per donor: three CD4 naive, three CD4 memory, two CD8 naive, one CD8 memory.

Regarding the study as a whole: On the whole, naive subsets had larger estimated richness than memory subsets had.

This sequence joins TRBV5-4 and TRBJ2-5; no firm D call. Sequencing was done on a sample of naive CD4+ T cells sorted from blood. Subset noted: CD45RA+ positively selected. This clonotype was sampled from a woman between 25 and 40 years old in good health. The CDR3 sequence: CASSLAPVEEETQYF. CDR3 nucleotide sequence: TGTGCCAGCAGCTTGGCCCCGGTTGAAGAAGAGACCCAGTACTTC.